The present T cell receptor beta chain was sequenced within a study of regulatory T cells in long-lasting Graves disease. The time point is: newly diagnosed GD, antithyroid drugs for less than 3 months. From RNA extracted from PBMCs, the TCR library was made. Researchers made TCR beta libraries by using iRepertoire HTBI primers and running Arm-PCR on CDR3 regions. MiXCR, run by TCRdb on the multiplex PCR reads, gives a single entry per CDR3 protein. In the table there are roughly 500,000 distinct CDR3 sequences, 12% of which are singletons. Trimming shortened V by 3 bases and J by 4 bases, and 13 bases separated the two germline ends. CDR3 length: 14 amino acids. Per the germline V gene, CDR1 is SGHRS and CDR2 is YFSETQ. These data also featured in a second study, about T cells in Graves' hyperthyroidism and ophthalmopathy. That paper notes: With the HTBI primer set, the TCR CDR3 went through a first round of RT-PCR.

This TCR was sampled from a woman in her 30s with Graves disease. The chain couples TRBV5-1 to TRBJ1-1, with D perhaps matching TRBD1 (5 bases). Material: peripheral blood mononuclear cells (PBMCs), obtained at new diagnosis, from a patient treated with antithyroid drugs. The CDR3: CASSSWGGRTEAFF. The CDR3 coding sequence is TGCGCCAGCAGCTCATGGGGGGGACGCACTGAAGCTTTCTTT.